These 19 T cell receptor beta chains share one sample of origin, sequenced in a study of OX40 agonist ivuxolimab in advanced cancers. Sequencing used immunoSEQ multiplex PCR; TCRdb keeps in-frame clones, though not all of them. The top ten clones hold 40% to 50% of a sample with over 15,000 clones, approximately 80% of them seen once. The sequenced sample was CD4+ or CD8+ T cells sorted from blood, obtained in a trial of the OX40 agonist ivuxolimab. The receptors originated from an adult with an advanced solid tumor such as melanoma, head and neck, liver or kidney cancer.

J is TRBJ2-7 and V is TRBV27, with D tentatively TRBD1 (5 bases). This CDR3 contains 15 residues. Germline loops: CDR1 MNHEY, CDR2 SMNVEV (reference sequence). V was shortened by 3 bases and J by 0 bases, with 12 bases between the two germline ends. The DNA for the CDR3 is TGTGCCAGCAGTTTCACAGGCGCGAGCTCCTACGAGCAGTACTTC. Translated: CASSFTGASSYEQYF.

The J gene is TRBJ2-5, the V gene TRBV9; 12 bases fit TRBD2. J was trimmed by 5 bases and V by 4 bases; bases with no gene match: 9. The CDR3 loop spans 16 amino acids. In germline, CDR1 is SGDLS, CDR2 YYNGEE. CDR3 loop: CASSTSGRPSRETQYF. The CDR3 DNA reads TGTGCCAGCAGCACTAGCGGGAGGCCGTCGAGGGAGACCCAGTACTTC.

This sequence joins TRBV19 and TRBJ2-2, with a weak D call TRBD1 (5 bases). Germline V gene sequence: CDR1 LNHDA, CDR2 SQIVND (reference sequence). There are 13 residues in the CDR3. The V end lost 5 bases, the J end lost 6 bases, and 10 bases lay between the germline ends. CDR3 sequence (DNA): TGTGCCAGTAGTCCAGGGCGCCCCGGGGAGCTGTTTTTT. It yields the protein CASSPGRPGELFF.

The chain joins TRBV27 to TRBJ2-3; no reliable D call. V lost 6 bases, J lost 2 bases, and 0 bases lay in between. Looked up from germline, CDR1 is MNHEY and CDR2 is SMNVEV (reference sequence). The CDR3 loop spans 10 amino acids. The CDR3 DNA is TGTGCCAGCAGCACAGATACGCAGTATTTT. This encodes CASSTDTQYF.

The chain couples TRBV2 to TRBJ1-4; a possible D gene is TRBD1 (5 bases). V was pared by 6 bases and J by 0 bases, with 20 bases between. The length of the CDR3 is 18 residues. Per germline, CDR1 SNHLY and CDR2 FYNNEI. DNA of the CDR3: TGTGCCAGCAGACCCGGGACCCAAAGGGGAGCAACTAATGAAAAACTGTTTTTT. Protein product: CASRPGTQRGATNEKLFF.

This chain connects TRBV13 to TRBJ2-3; TRBD2 aligns across 10 bases. V lost 3 bases to trimming and J lost 6 bases; unmatched junction nucleotides: 12. Germline lookup yields CDR1 PRHDT and CDR2 FYEKMQ (reference sequence). The CDR3 runs 17 residues. For the CDR3, the DNA is TGTGCCAGCAGCTTCAATGAGGGTAGCGGGAGGTCGGATACGCAGTATTTT. Translation gives CASSFNEGSGRSDTQYF. Full variable domain (missing parts from reference TRBV13 and TRBJ2-3): AAGVIQSPRHLIKEKRETATLKCYPIPRHDTVYWYQQGPGQDPQFLISFYEKMQSDKGSIPDRFSAQQFSDYHSELNMSSLELGDSALYFCASSFNEGSGRSDTQYFGPGTRLTVL.

V usage is TRBV28 and J usage is TRBJ1-1, with D unresolved. This CDR3 has 14 residues. V lost 5 bases and J 4 bases, leaving 14 bases between the germline ends. CDR1 is MDHEN and CDR2 is SYDVKM in the germline V gene. CDR3 coding DNA: TGTGCCAGCAGTGATCCGCCGATCGGCACTGAAGCTTTCTTT. Amino acids: CASSDPPIGTEAFF.

The J gene is TRBJ2-2, the V gene TRBV7-3, with 7 bases identical to TRBD1. The ends lost 2 bases at V and 4 bases at J; junction bases unmatched: 7. The CDR3 totals 16 residues. Germline V gene data show CDR1 as SGHTA and CDR2 as FQGTGA. CDR3 DNA: TGTGCCAGCAGCTTAGACGACAGGGTGGCCACCGGGGAGCTGTTTTTT. Amino acid sequence: CASSLDDRVATGELFF.

This sequence joins TRBV4-1 and TRBJ2-7; TRBD1 matches 9 bases. The CDR3 spans 15 residues. V trimming: 4 bases; J trimming: 6 bases; junction bases outside the gene matches: 10. Germline lookup yields CDR1 MGHRA and CDR2 YSYEKL. CDR3 region: CASSRSTGGKGEQYF. In nucleotides, the CDR3 is TGCGCCAGCAGCCGGTCGACAGGGGGAAAAGGCGAGCAGTACTTC.

The J gene is TRBJ2-7, the V gene TRBV27, with 10 bases lining up with TRBD1. With 5 bases clipped from V and 2 bases from J, the junction kept 15 bases outside the gene matches. The V gene's germline CDR1 is MNHEY and CDR2 SMNVEV (reference sequence). The CDR3 is made up of 18 amino acids. The CDR3 reads CASSQRGGTGAIPYEQYF. The CDR3 nucleotides read TGTGCCAGCAGTCAGAGGGGGGGGACAGGGGCGATACCCTACGAGCAGTACTTC.

This clone was picked up a small number of times. The CDR3 reads CSVEMMLDWDRDYNEQFF. The CDR3 nucleotides read TGCAGCGTTGAAATGATGCTCGATTGGGACAGGGACTACAATGAGCAGTTCTTC. The chain has TRBV29-1 and TRBJ2-1; 9 nucleotides match TRBD1. Germline loops: CDR1 SQVTM, CDR2 ANQGSEA. The CDR3 length is 18 residues. V lost 2 bases and J lost 3; bases outside the gene matches: 14.

The chain joins TRBV7-9 to TRBJ2-7, with 8 bases lining up with TRBD1. With 5 bases clipped from V and 0 bases from J, the junction kept 9 bases outside the gene matches. CDR3 length: 16 residues. Germline values: CDR1 SEHNR, CDR2 FQNEAQ (reference sequence). Here the CDR3 DNA reads TGTGCCAGCAGCCGTGGACAGGGAACCAGCTCCTACGAGCAGTACTTC. It specifies CASSRGQGTSSYEQYF.

The chain employs TRBV28 and TRBJ1-1; unclear D gene. Trimming stripped 2 bases from V and 4 bases from J, with 11 bases between. Germline CDR1 and CDR2: MDHEN and SYDVKM. The CDR3 is 14 amino acids. CDR3 protein: CASSLVRGATEAFF. The CDR3 DNA reads TGTGCCAGCAGTTTAGTCCGGGGAGCCACTGAAGCTTTCTTT. Together with reference TRBV28 and TRBJ1-1, the CDR3 gives the full variable domain: DVKVTQSSRYLVKRTGEKVFLECVQDMDHENMFWYRQDPGLGLRLIYFSYDVKMKEKGDIPEGYSVSREKKERFSLILESASTNQTSMYLCASSLVRGATEAFFGQGTRLTVV.

This clone has only a few counts. This chain links TRBV7-9 with TRBJ1-5; 7 bases are shared with TRBD1. The J segment lost 5 bases and the V segment lost 6 bases, leaving 7 bases of the junction unmatched. This CDR3 is built from 14 residues. Germline values: CDR1 SEHNR, CDR2 FQNEAQ (reference sequence). The CDR3 nucleotides are TGTGCCAGCAGTTTATCCACAGGGGATCAGCCCCAGCATTTT. Encoded protein: CASSLSTGDQPQHF.

The chain couples TRBV6-1 to TRBJ2-7, with D maybe TRBD1 (5 bases). This CDR3 has 15 residues. Per the germline V gene, CDR1 is MNHNS and CDR2 is SASEGT. With 0 bases removed from V and 5 bases from J, the gap between germline ends came to 14 bases. Here the CDR3 DNA reads TGTGCCAGCAGTGAAGCGCTTTACAGGCCCCACGAGCAGTACTTC. It codes for CASSEALYRPHEQYF.

This clone is medium-sized. J is TRBJ2-3 and V is TRBV11-2; D is tentatively TRBD1 or TRBD2 (5 bases each). Germline lookup yields CDR1 SGHAT and CDR2 FQNNGV. CDR3 length: 14 amino acids. V lost 5 bases to trimming and J lost 2 bases, with 11 bases between them. For the CDR3, the DNA is TGTGCCAGCAGCCCCCTGGGACCCACAGATACGCAGTATTTT. Its translation is CASSPLGPTDTQYF.

This clone was seen a handful of times. This chain uses TRBV5-6 with TRBJ1-1, with D uncertain. Germline loops: CDR1 SGHDT, CDR2 YYEEEE. V dropped 0 bases and J dropped 0 bases, with 3 bases sitting between them. This CDR3 spans 13 amino acids. The CDR3 region is CASSLVLNTEAFF. The CDR3, as DNA: TGTGCCAGCAGCTTGGTCCTGAACACTGAAGCTTTCTTT.

Concerning this clone itself: This sample also contains other DNA sequences that code for the same CDR3. The V and J genes are TRBV5-6 and TRBJ2-7; perhaps TRBD1 as D (5 bases). The germline gives CDR1 SGHDT, CDR2 YYEEEE. Trimming stripped 0 bases from V and 3 bases from J, with 10 bases between. The CDR3 has 14 amino acids. CDR3 residues: CASSLVGQSYEQYF. For the CDR3, the DNA is TGTGCCAGCAGCTTGGTCGGACAAAGCTACGAGCAGTACTTC.

This chain uses TRBV2 with TRBJ1-2; D is uncertain. The V gene's germline CDR1 is SNHLY and CDR2 FYNNEI. V was cut by 7 bases and J by 5 bases, with 17 bases left in between. The CDR3 is 14 amino acids. The CDR3 is CASILSRLEYGYTF. CDR3 in DNA: TGTGCCAGCATTCTCTCTCGATTGGAATATGGCTACACCTTC. Supplemented by reference TRBV2 and TRBJ1-2, the full variable domain reads EPEVTQTPSHQVTQMGQEVILRCVPISNHLYFYWYRQILGQKVEFLVSFYNNEISEKSEIFDDQFSVERPDGSNFTLKIRSTKLEDSAMYFCASILSRLEYGYTFGSGTRLTVV.